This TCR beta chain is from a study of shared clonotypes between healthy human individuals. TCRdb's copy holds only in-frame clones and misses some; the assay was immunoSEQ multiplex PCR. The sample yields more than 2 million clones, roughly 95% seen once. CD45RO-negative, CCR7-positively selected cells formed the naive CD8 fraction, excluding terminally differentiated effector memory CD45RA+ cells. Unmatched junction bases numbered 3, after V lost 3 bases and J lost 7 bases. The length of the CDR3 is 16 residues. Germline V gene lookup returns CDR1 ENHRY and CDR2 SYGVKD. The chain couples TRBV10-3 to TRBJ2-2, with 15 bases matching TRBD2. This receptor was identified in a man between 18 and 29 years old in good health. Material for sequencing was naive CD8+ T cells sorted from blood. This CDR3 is CAISDPGLAGGGELFF. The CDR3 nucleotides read TGTGCCATCAGTGACCCGGGACTAGCGGGGGGCGGGGAGCTGTTTTTT.